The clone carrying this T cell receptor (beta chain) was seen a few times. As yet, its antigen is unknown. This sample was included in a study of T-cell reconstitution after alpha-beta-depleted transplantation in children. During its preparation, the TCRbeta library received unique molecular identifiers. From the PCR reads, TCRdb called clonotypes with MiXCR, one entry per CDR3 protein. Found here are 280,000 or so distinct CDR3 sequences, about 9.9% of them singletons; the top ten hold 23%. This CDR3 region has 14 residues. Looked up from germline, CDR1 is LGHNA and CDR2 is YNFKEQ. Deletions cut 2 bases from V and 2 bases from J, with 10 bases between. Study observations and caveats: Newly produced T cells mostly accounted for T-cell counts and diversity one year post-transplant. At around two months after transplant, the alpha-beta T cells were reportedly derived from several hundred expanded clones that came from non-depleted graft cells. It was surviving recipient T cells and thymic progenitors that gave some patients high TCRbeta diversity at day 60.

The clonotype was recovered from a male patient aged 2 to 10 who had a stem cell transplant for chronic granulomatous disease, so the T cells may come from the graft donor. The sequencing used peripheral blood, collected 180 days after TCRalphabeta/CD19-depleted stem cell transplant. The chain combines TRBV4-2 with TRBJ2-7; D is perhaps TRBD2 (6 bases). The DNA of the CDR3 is TGTGCCAGCAGCCAAAGAGTAGCGGCCTACGAGCAGTACTTC. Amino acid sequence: CASSQRVAAYEQYF.